These T cell receptor beta chains were read from a single sample in a study of neurological immune-mediated disorders. TCRdb analysed the 5' RACE reads with MiXCR anew, one entry per CDR3 protein. The sample consists of about 30,000 distinct CDR3 sequences, 15% of them appearing once. Material for sequencing was PBMCs. Receptor source: a man between 65 and 85 years old in good health. Both conserved end residues are part of each CDR3. The D gene is left open where the match is weak. Clone size is not always given. Where it is, it says once, few, many or a class for expanded clones.

TRBJ2-1 TRBD1 NA 16 TRBV7-9 TGTGCCAGCAGCTTAGTACGGGACAGGGAACACAATGAGCAGTTCTTC CASSLVRDREHNEQFF
TRBJ2-5 NA many 13 TRBV7-9 TGTGCCAGCAGCTTATTGGGGTTGGAGACCCAGTACTTC CASSLLGLETQYF
TRBJ1-1 TRBD1 many 13 TRBV12-3/TRBV12-4 TGTGCCAGCAGTCCGGGACAGGGCTTGGAAGCTTTCTTT CASSPGQGLEAFF
TRBJ1-2 NA many 14 TRBV6-6 TGTGCCAGCAGTTACTCGAACGCCGACTATGGCTACACCTTC CASSYSNADYGYTF
TRBJ2-1 NA many 12 TRBV5-1 TGCGCCAGCAGACTAGAGGGAAATGAGCAGTTCTTC CASRLEGNEQFF
TRBJ1-6 TRBD1 NA 17 TRBV7-3 TGTGCCAGCAGCTTATTGATCTGGGACAGGGAGGAGTCACCCCTCCACTTT CASSLLIWDREESPLHF
TRBJ2-3 NA NA 14 TRBV20-1 TGTAGTGCGTTGGGGCGGGGCCGTACAGATACGCAGTATTTT CSALGRGRTDTQYF
TRBJ1-6 TRBD1 many 14 TRBV19 TGTGCCAGCCGGACAGGTTACTATAATTCACCCCTCCACTTT CASRTGYYNSPLHF
TRBJ1-6 TRBD1 few 16 TRBV5-1 TGCGCCAGCAGCGATCGGGACAGGGGCTATAATTCACCCCTCTACTTT CASSDRDRGYNSPLYF
TRBJ2-1 TRBD2 many 20 TRBV7-9 TGTGCCAGCAGCTTAGGTGAAACTAGCGGGGGGGCTTGGTCCTACAATGAGCAGTTCTTC CASSLGETSGGAWSYNEQFF
TRBJ1-1 NA many 14 TRBV20-1 TGCAGTGCTAGAGATCAGAGGATTCTCACTGAAGCTTTCTTT CSARDQRILTEAFF
TRBJ2-3 NA many 14 TRBV24-1 TGTGCCACCAGTGATCCGGATCTCACAGATACGCAGTATTTT CATSDPDLTDTQYF
TRBJ2-7 NA many 16 TRBV27 TGTGCCAGCAGTTTTACCCTCTCCTCAGGGTCCTACGAGCAGTACTTC CASSFTLSSGSYEQYF
TRBJ2-7 TRBD1 many 14 TRBV29-1 TGCAGCGTTGCCGGGACAGGGGTCGGGTTCGAGCAGTACTTC CSVAGTGVGFEQYF
TRBJ2-5 NA medium-sized 13 TRBV5-1 TGCGCCAGCAGCTTGGGGACAGAAGAGACCCAGTACTTC CASSLGTEETQYF
TRBJ2-5 TRBD2 medium-sized 16 TRBV5-1 TGCGCCAGCAGCTTGGGGCTAGCGGGGCGACAAGAGACCCAGTACTTC CASSLGLAGRQETQYF
TRBJ1-3 TRBD1 many 15 TRBV7-2 TGTGCCAGCAGCCCCGGGACAGGGGCTGGAAACACCATATATTTT CASSPGTGAGNTIYF
TRBJ2-1 NA many 13 TRBV10-3 TGTGCCATCAGTGAAATGGCAGACAATGAGCAGTTCTTC CAISEMADNEQFF
TRBJ2-5 TRBD1 many 14 TRBV5-1 TGCGCCAGCAGCAGGACAGGGTCCGAGGAGACCCAGTACTTC CASSRTGSEETQYF
TRBJ1-1 NA many 12 TRBV10-3 TGTGCCATCAGTGAGCACCAGGGAAACGCTTTCTTT CAISEHQGNAFF
TRBJ1-6 NA large 14 TRBV12-3/TRBV12-4 TGTGCCAGCAGCCTCACACAGGGTTGGTCACCCCTCCACTTT CASSLTQGWSPLHF
TRBJ2-4 TRBD2 many 16 TRBV3-1 TGTGCCAGCAGCACTGGGATAGCGGGAGGGTTGGACATTCAGTACTTC CASSTGIAGGLDIQYF
TRBJ2-5 TRBD2 medium-sized 15 TRBV7-2 TGTGCCAGCAGCTTAGTGTCTAGCGGGGGCGAGACCCAGTACTTC CASSLVSSGGETQYF
TRBJ1-5 NA many 12 TRBV6-1 TGTGCCAGCATGGTAGGCAATCAGCCCCAGCATTTT CASMVGNQPQHF
TRBJ1-1 NA NA 12 TRBV30 TGTGCCTGTGTACCGGTACAGGGTACAGCTTTCTTT CACVPVQGTAFF
TRBJ1-6 TRBD1 many 13 TRBV19 TGTGCCAGTGCTCCGGACAGGGGTTCACCCCTCCACTTT CASAPDRGSPLHF
TRBJ2-6 NA few 15 TRBV24-1 TGTGCCACCAGTGATACAGGGATAGGGGCCAACGTCCTGACTTTC CATSDTGIGANVLTF
TRBJ1-4 NA many 14 TRBV20-1 TGCAGTGCTACAACGGGACATGATAATGAAAAACTGTTTTTT CSATTGHDNEKLFF
TRBJ1-5 NA many 14 TRBV2 TGTGCCAGCAGTGAAGGGGAGGGCAATCAGCCCCAGCATTTT CASSEGEGNQPQHF
TRBJ1-2 NA many 12 TRBV5-6 TGTGCCAGCAGCTACGGATTCGATGGCTACACCTTC CASSYGFDGYTF
TRBJ2-1 NA many 12 TRBV29-1 TGCAGCGTTGAAGATCAAGGCTATGAGCAGTTCTTC CSVEDQGYEQFF
TRBJ2-3 NA many 16 TRBV3-1 TGTGCCAGCAGCCAAATCGTGGACTCCTCGACAGATACGCAGTATTTT CASSQIVDSSTDTQYF
TRBJ2-2 NA medium-sized 16 TRBV20-1 TGCAGTGCTAGAGATCAAAGGGACGGACTCACCGGGGAGCTGTTTTTT CSARDQRDGLTGELFF
TRBJ2-1 TRBD2 NA 15 TRBV27 TGTGCCAGCAGTTTGATAGCGGGGTCCTACAATGAGCAGTTCTTT CASSLIAGSYNEQFF
TRBJ2-1 TRBD1 many 13 TRBV12-3/TRBV12-4 TGTGCCAGCAGCCCCGACAGGGGGAATGAGCAGTTCTTC CASSPDRGNEQFF
TRBJ1-1 NA many 13 TRBV20-1 TGCAGTGCAGCACGGATCATGAACACTGAAGCTTTCTTT CSAARIMNTEAFF
TRBJ1-2 NA many 13 TRBV7-2 TGTGCCAGCAGCCCCGACGTAGGCAGGGGCTACACCTTC CASSPDVGRGYTF
TRBJ2-1 TRBD2 many 17 TRBV28 TGTGCCAGCAGGCCCCTCGTAGCGGGGGGGCTGGACAATGAGCAGTTCTTC CASRPLVAGGLDNEQFF
TRBJ2-1 NA many 14 TRBV5-1 TGCGCCAGCAGCTCTTCCCCGACAGGCAATGAGCAGTTCTTC CASSSSPTGNEQFF
TRBJ2-7 NA many 16 TRBV3-1 TGTGCCAGCAGCCAAGGACTAACAGGTGCGGGCTACGAGCAGTACTTC CASSQGLTGAGYEQYF
TRBJ2-7 TRBD1 many 15 TRBV12-5 TGTGCTAGTGTTACCTCGAGACAGGGATCCTACGAGCAGTACTTC CASVTSRQGSYEQYF
TRBJ2-2 TRBD1 many 15 TRBV11-2 TGTGCCAGCAGCTTGATTCAGGGGGCAATCGGGGAGCTGTTTTTT CASSLIQGAIGELFF
TRBJ1-1 TRBD1 many 11 TRBV2 TGTGCCAGCACCAGGACAGGGGAAGCTTTCTTT CASTRTGEAFF
TRBJ2-1 TRBD1 NA 14 TRBV7-2 TGTGCCAGCAGCTTAGCGACAGGGCACAATGAGCAGTTCTTC CASSLATGHNEQFF
TRBJ2-7 NA few 13 TRBV5-1 TGCGCCAGCAGCCTCAGGGAAGATTACAAGCAGTACTTC CASSLREDYKQYF
TRBJ2-6 NA many 20 TRBV11-2 TGTGCCAGCAGCTTAAGGGGTCAGGGAATTCTTCTCTCTGGGGCCAACGTCCTGACTTTC CASSLRGQGILLSGANVLTF
TRBJ1-1 NA NA 15 TRBV10-3 TGTGCCTCCAAGGGGCTTCCGGGGGAGGACACTGAAGCTTTCTTT CASKGLPGEDTEAFF
TRBJ2-1 NA few 15 TRBV20-1 TGCAGTGCTAGGGGCGCAGTGACCCTTAACAATGAGCAGTTCTTC CSARGAVTLNNEQFF
TRBJ2-7 NA many 14 TRBV7-8 TGTGCCAGCAGCTTCCCCGGGACAAGCTACGAGCAGTACTTC CASSFPGTSYEQYF
TRBJ2-7 NA NA 14 TRBV18 TGTGCCAGCTCACCACCCGACAGACCGAGGGAGCAGTACTTC CASSPPDRPREQYF
TRBJ1-2 NA many 12 TRBV12-3/TRBV12-4 TGTGCCAGCAGTTTTAGCGGCTATGGCTACACCTTC CASSFSGYGYTF
TRBJ1-4 NA NA 15 TRBV4-2 TGTGCCAGCAGCTGGACATGGTCAGAAAATGAAAACCTGTTTTTT CASSWTWSENENLFF
TRBJ2-3 NA many 15 TRBV19 TGTGCCAGTAGTATGGGATACGGGGCGGCAGATACGCAGTATTTT CASSMGYGAADTQYF